This TCR beta chain was sequenced for a study of CD8 T cells in ankylosing spondylitis. Findings and caveats of the study: There was a TCR beta motif, made of 7 or 8 highly homologous variants, that appeared characteristic of ankylosing spondylitis blood. Some motif variants had been reported before (in reactive arthritis synovial fluid and blood).

Making use of molecular barcodes, quantitative 5'-RACE generated TCR beta libraries. TCRdb reanalysed the 5' RACE reads using MiXCR and keeps one entry per CDR3 protein. The table lists hundreds of thousands of distinct CDR3 sequences, under 20% of them singletons. Germline CDR1 is SGHTA and CDR2 is FQGNSA. J lost 4 bases, V lost 5 bases, and 9 bases had no gene match. The CDR3 covers 16 residues. This clonotype was seen only a few times. The antigen is undetermined. This chain links TRBV7-2 with TRBJ2-1; TRBD2 aligns across 9 bases. Sequenced material: blood, either unsorted or a sorted T cell fraction (not recorded which). The receptor was isolated from a male donor with ankylosing spondylitis. The DNA for the CDR3 is TGTGCCAGCAGCCTCCACATAGCGGGGGCGTACAATGAGCAGTTCTTC. Translated, it gives CASSLHIAGAYNEQFF.